The T cell receptor beta chain under discussion was sequenced for a study of blood T cell repertoires in COVID-19. Overall study: Some COVID-19 samples were acute and others convalescent; all came from the United States, Italy and Spain. T cells, B-cell-depleted T cells, or PBMCs supplied cDNA or gDNA.

Per the study methods: Nucleated cell counts were estimated from reference gene primer amplification. TCRdb's table, derived via immunoSEQ multiplex PCR, lists solely in-frame clones and lacks some. V and J calls and clone size are copied from that table; D and trimming were computed from the DNA. The sample includes 210,000 or so clones, 65% to 85% seen only once; the top ten take less than 3.5%. The sequencing input was peripheral blood. This TCR derives from a man between 45 and 60 years old with active or convalescent COVID-19.

The CDR3 reads CASSGPAGGYEQYF. CDR3 coding DNA: TGCGCCAGCAGTGGGCCAGCGGGAGGCTACGAGCAGTACTTC. V is TRBV10-2 and J is TRBJ2-7; TRBD2 agrees at 9 bases. Germline V CDR1 and CDR2: WSHSY, SAAADI. This CDR3 region has 14 residues. V lost 4 bases, J lost 3 bases, and 4 bases stayed unmatched.